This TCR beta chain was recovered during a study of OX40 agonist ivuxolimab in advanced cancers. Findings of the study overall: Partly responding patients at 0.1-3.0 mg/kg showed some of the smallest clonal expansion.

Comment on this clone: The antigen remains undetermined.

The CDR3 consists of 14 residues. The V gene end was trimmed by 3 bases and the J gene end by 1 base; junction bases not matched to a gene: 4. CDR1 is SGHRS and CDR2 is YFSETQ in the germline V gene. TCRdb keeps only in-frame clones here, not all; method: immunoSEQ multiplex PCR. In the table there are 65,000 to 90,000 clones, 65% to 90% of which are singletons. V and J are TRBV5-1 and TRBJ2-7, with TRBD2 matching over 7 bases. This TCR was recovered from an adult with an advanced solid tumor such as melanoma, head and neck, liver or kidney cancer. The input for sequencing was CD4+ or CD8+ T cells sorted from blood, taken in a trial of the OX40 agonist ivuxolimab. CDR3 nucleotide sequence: TGCGCCAGCAGCTGGAGCGGGGATTCCTACGAGCAGTACTTC. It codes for CASSWSGDSYEQYF.